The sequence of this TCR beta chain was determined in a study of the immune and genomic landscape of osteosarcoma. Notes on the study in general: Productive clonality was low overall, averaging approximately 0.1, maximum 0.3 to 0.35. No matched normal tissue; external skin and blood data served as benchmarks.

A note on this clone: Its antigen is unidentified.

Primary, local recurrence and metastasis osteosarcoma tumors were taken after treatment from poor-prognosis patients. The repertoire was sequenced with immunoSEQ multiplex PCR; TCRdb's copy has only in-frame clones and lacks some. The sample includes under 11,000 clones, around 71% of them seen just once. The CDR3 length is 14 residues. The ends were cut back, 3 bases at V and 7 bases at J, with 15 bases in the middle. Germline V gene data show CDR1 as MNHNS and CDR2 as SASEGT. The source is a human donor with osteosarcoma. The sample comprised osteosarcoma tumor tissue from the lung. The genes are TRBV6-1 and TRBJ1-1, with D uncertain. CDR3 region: CASSDQLQALEAFF. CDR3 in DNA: TGTGCCAGCAGTGACCAGCTACAAGCCCTTGAAGCTTTCTTT.